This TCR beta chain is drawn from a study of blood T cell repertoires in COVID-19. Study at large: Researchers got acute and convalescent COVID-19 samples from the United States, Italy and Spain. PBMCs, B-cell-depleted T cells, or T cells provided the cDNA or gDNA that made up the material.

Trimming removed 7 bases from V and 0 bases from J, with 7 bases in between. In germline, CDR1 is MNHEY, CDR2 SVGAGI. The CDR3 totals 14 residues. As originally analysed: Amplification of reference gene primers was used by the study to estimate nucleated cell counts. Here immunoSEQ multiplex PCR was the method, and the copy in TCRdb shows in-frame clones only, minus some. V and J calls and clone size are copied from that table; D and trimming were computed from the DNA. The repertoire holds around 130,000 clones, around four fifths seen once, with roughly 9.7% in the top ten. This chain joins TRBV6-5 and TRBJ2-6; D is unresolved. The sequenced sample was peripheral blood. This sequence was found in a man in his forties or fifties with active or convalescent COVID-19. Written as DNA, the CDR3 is TGTGCCAGCACTCCCAGCTCTGGGGCCAACGTCCTGACTTTC. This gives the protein CASTPSSGANVLTF.